These T cell receptor beta chains were read from a single sample in a study of T-cell reconstitution after alpha-beta-depleted transplantation in children. TCRdb analysed the PCR reads with MiXCR anew, one entry per CDR3 protein. The profile covers about 300,000 distinct CDR3 sequences, with around 10% appearing a single time and roughly 7.1% taken by the ten largest. The sample here was PBMCs, taken before TCRalphabeta/CD19-depleted stem cell transplant. These receptors all stem from a boy younger than two with acute myeloid leukemia, due to receive a stem cell transplant. CDR3s include the opening cysteine and the closing phenylalanine or tryptophan. Each record gives: J gene, D gene, CDR3 length, V gene, clone size, CDR3 protein, CDR3 DNA. D genes are given only for firm matches. Where a row states a size, it is once, few, many or the class of an expanded clone; other rows omit it.

>TRBJ2-3|.|12|TRBV7-2|.
CASTTSPDTQYF
TGTGCCAGCACCACTTCCCCAGATACGCAGTATTTT
>TRBJ2-7|.|13|TRBV20-1|many
CSASALRGDEQYF
TGCAGTGCTAGTGCCCTCCGGGGCGACGAGCAGTACTTC
>TRBJ1-2|.|14|TRBV12-3/TRBV12-4|.
CTSSLAGHRYGYTF
TGTACCAGCAGTTTAGCGGGACACCGCTATGGCTACACCTTC
>TRBJ2-1|TRBD2|18|TRBV11-2|many
CASSLGSTSEEGYNEQFF
TGTGCCAGCAGCTTAGGTTCCACTAGCGAAGAGGGTTACAATGAGCAGTTCTTC
>TRBJ1-5|.|12|TRBV24-1|many
CATIQGNQPQHF
TGTGCCACCATTCAGGGAAATCAGCCCCAGCATTTT
>TRBJ1-5|TRBD1|19|TRBV28|few
CASSSLVSGQGYSNQPQHF
TGTGCCAGCAGTTCGTTAGTCTCGGGACAGGGTTATAGCAATCAGCCCCAGCATTTT
>TRBJ2-7|TRBD2|15|TRBV7-3|many
CASSLTGLGGYEQYF
TGTGCCAGCAGCTTGACGGGACTAGGAGGGTACGAGCAGTACTTC
>TRBJ2-1|TRBD1|15|TRBV9|many
CASSVGNSRGHEQFF
TGTGCCAGCAGCGTAGGGAATAGTAGGGGGCATGAGCAGTTCTTC
>TRBJ2-1|.|14|TRBV20-1|many
CSAWDSRSYNEQFF
TGCAGTGCCTGGGACTCCAGGTCCTACAATGAGCAGTTCTTC
>TRBJ2-6|TRBD1|17|TRBV5-1|few
CASSQGTGTSGANVLTF
TGCGCCAGCAGCCAAGGGACAGGGACTTCTGGGGCCAACGTCCTGACTTTC
>TRBJ2-7|.|15|TRBV4-3|many
CASSQDWEVSYEQYF
TGCGCCAGCAGCCAAGATTGGGAGGTTTCCTACGAGCAGTACTTC
>TRBJ1-1|.|12|TRBV7-9|few
CASSPDYFEAFF
TGTGCCAGCAGCCCCGATTACTTTGAAGCTTTCTTT
>TRBJ1-2|.|15|TRBV5-1|many
CASSYRLRDKGGYTF
TGCGCCAGCAGCTACCGACTCCGGGACAAAGGCGGCTACACCTTC
>TRBJ1-1|TRBD1|14|TRBV10-3|many
CAIRSDRGPAEAFF
TGTGCCATCAGGTCCGACAGGGGGCCTGCTGAAGCTTTCTTT
>TRBJ2-5|TRBD1|14|TRBV12-3/TRBV12-4|many
CASSIYRGQETQYF
TGTGCCAGCAGCATTTACAGGGGTCAAGAGACCCAGTACTTC
>TRBJ2-7|TRBD2|17|TRBV4-2|many
CASSRLTGLAENYEQYF
TGTGCCAGCAGCCGTCTGACGGGACTAGCGGAAAACTACGAGCAGTACTTC
>TRBJ2-3|TRBD2|15|TRBV7-2|many
CASSLIAGATDTQYF
TGTGCCAGCAGCCTTATAGCGGGAGCAACAGATACGCAGTATTTT
>TRBJ2-5|TRBD1|16|TRBV4-3|few
CASSQEPDRGRETQYF
TGCGCCAGCAGCCAAGAGCCTGACAGGGGCAGAGAGACCCAGTACTTC
>TRBJ2-3|.|13|TRBV24-1|.
CATSDPREDTQYF
TGTGCCACCAGTGACCCCAGGGAAGATACGCAGTATTTT
>TRBJ2-5|TRBD1|14|TRBV7-9|.
CASSSGTGDETQYF
TGTGCCAGCAGCTCCGGGACAGGGGATGAGACCCAGTACTTC
>TRBJ2-5|TRBD1|15|TRBV6-5|many
CASSQPTGVRETQYF
TGTGCCAGCAGCCAACCGACAGGGGTTAGAGAGACCCAGTACTTC
>TRBJ1-1|.|14|TRBV27|many
CASSLQGLDTEAFF
TGTGCCAGCAGTTTACAGGGATTGGACACTGAAGCTTTCTTT
>TRBJ1-5|.|17|TRBV21-1|.
CASSKVGSIVCNQPQHF
TGTGCCAGCAGCAAAGTGGGCAGTATAGTTTGCAATCAGCCCCAGCATTTT
>TRBJ1-4|.|16|TRBV11-2|few
CASSLGSWPDGEKLFF
TGTGCCAGCAGCTTAGGTAGCTGGCCTGATGGTGAAAAACTGTTTTTT
>TRBJ2-2|.|15|TRBV5-1|many
CASSPDSLNTGELFF
TGCGCCAGCAGCCCGGACTCTCTGAACACCGGGGAGCTGTTTTTT
>TRBJ1-4|TRBD1|17|TRBV9|many
CASSVGQQGAMGEKLFF
TGTGCCAGCAGCGTAGGACAACAGGGGGCAATGGGTGAAAAACTGTTTTTT
>TRBJ1-5|.|13|TRBV20-1|many
CSARSGPDQPQHF
TGCAGTGCCAGGTCGGGACCCGATCAGCCCCAGCATTTT
>TRBJ2-7|TRBD2|13|TRBV20-1|.
CSARAGGQFEQYF
TGCAGTGCTAGGGCGGGAGGGCAATTCGAGCAGTACTTC
>TRBJ1-2|TRBD1|15|TRBV4-3|.
CASRPSGTGTGGYTF
TGCGCCAGCAGACCCTCGGGGACAGGGACTGGTGGCTACACCTTC
>TRBJ2-5|.|15|TRBV7-8|.
CASSSYTGTQETQYF
TGTGCCAGCAGCTCCTATACTGGCACCCAAGAGACCCAGTACTTC